This T cell receptor beta chain came from a study of cytomegalovirus exposure and HLA in healthy donors. Overall study results and limits: Cytomegalovirus status was reportedly diagnosed by the classifier with high sensitivity and specificity. Cytomegalovirus-associated TCR beta chains were listed, numbering 150 to 200.

This table comes from immunoSEQ multiplex PCR, and its TCRdb copy is limited to in-frame clones, with some not included. The sample has tens of thousands of clones, 85% to 95% seen once. The CDR3 covers 17 residues. Germline loops: CDR1 MNHEY, CDR2 SMNVEV (reference sequence). The junction had 12 bases not matched to a gene; V was cut back by 2 bases and J by 7 bases. A word on this clone: Its antigen is as yet unknown.

The source material was PBMCs. The origin of this receptor is a woman aged 18-35 years in good health and CMV-seropositive. The genes are TRBV27 and TRBJ1-4; TRBD1 agrees at 8 bases. CDR3 loop: CASSLRTPGGLGEKLFF. CDR3 DNA sequence: TGTGCCAGCAGTTTACGCACCCCAGGGGGCCTTGGTGAAAAACTGTTTTTT.